A single TCR beta chain is shown here with its context. In this sample, this clonotype turned up a few times. The specificity of this receptor is unknown. Per-base quality was not reported, and no clone a single base away is much larger than it. V drops 6 bases and J drops 0 bases, leaving 14 bases in between. Via the germline V gene (reference sequence), CDR1 is SEHNR and CDR2 FQNEAQ. The CDR3, from cysteine to phenylalanine, totals 16 residues. The CDR3 DNA has 48 bases and is translated from base 1. The sample's treatment or condition label, decoded: live attenuated yellow fever vaccine strain. Two biological replicates of bulk PBMCs were collected at each blood-draw timepoint. PBMCs were isolated from peripheral blood using a standard Ficoll-Paque protocol. RNA was extracted with TriZol from bulk PBMCs, CD4 and CD8 fractions, and dextramer-positive and dextramer-negative fractions. These data are taken from a study of T cells after yellow fever vaccination (dated by TCRdb to the late 2010s). Concerning the study at large: The SMART-Seq v4 Ultra Low Input RNA kit was used to prepare libraries from fractions with low cell numbers. Bulk TCR alpha and beta repertoires were sequenced longitudinally to track T-cell clones before and after primary and booster YFV17D yellow fever vaccination. Two healthy male donors, one aged 18 to 30 and one aged 30 to 40 years, were included in the cohort. Blood samples were taken at several timepoints before and after primary and secondary immunization, and bulk PBMC replicates and cell subsets were isolated.

TCR cDNA was synthesized by 5'RACE template switching, through which a universal primer site and unique molecular identifiers were introduced. Priming for cDNA synthesis came from both the TCR alpha and TCR beta constant segments. Library amplification involved two PCR steps, and the second step added sample barcodes and sequencing adapters. Sequencing of the libraries was done on either Illumina HiSeq 2500 (2x100 bp) or NovaSeq (2x150 bp). On the study's bioinformatics: Demultiplexing of reads and collapsing into UMI consensus sequences were performed with MIGEC, and V(D)J alignment was carried out with MiXCR. Vaccine-responding clonotypes were identified with edgeR using replicate PBMC samples, with FDR below 0.01 and a log2 fold change above 5 up to day 15 being required. Each bulk clonotype was labeled CD4 or CD8 based on which sequenced repertoire, CD4 or CD8, contained the clonotype at higher abundance. Clones were called with MiXCR by TCRdb after fastp trimmed the public reads at Q25, and only in-frame beta chains were retained. Each CDR3 protein gets just one entry, which takes the most common genes and DNA from the rows behind it. For this entry, the V and J calls and clone size follow TCRdb and not the study's own pipeline. This sample comprises roughly 300,000 distinct CDR3 sequences, around 6.8% of them detected only once. The top ten clones comprise 18% of the sample.

General findings and caveats noted by the study authors: The secondary T-cell response was weaker than the primary response but faster, peaking on day 5 instead of day 15. A small fraction of clonotypes showed up in both the CD4 and CD8 compartments, probably as a result of convergent recombination. Computational filtering was required because FACS-sorted repertoires could contain abundant contaminating clonotypes from the bulk population. Most clones expanded after primary vaccination (96% of CD4 and 88% of CD8) were re-detected after the booster, suggesting that broad memory maintenance occurred. Because only a couple of donors were included in the study, the extent to which the findings can be generalized is limited.

The chain is made from TRBV7-9 and TRBJ1-4; the D gene is possibly TRBD1, with 6 bases matching. This TCR came from a man between 18 and 35 years old who received the YFV17D yellow fever vaccine. The sample consisted of PBMCs, taken about 49 days after the first yellow fever vaccination. The CDR3 is CASRHGQRATNEKLFF. The sequenced DNA: TGTGCCAGCAGACACGGACAGCGTGCAACTAATGAAAAACTGTTTTTT. Outside the CDR3, residues come from the reference TRBV7-9 and TRBJ1-4 proteins, so the full variable domain is: DTGVSQNPRHKITKRGQNVTFRCDPISEHNRLYWYRQTLGQGPEFLTYFQNEAQLEKSRLLSDRFSAERPKGSFSTLEIQRTEQGDSAMYLCASRHGQRATNEKLFFGSGTQLSVL.